The 15 T cell receptor beta chains below come from one sample, sequenced in a study of OX40 agonist ivuxolimab in advanced cancers. TCRdb's copy holds only in-frame clones and misses some; the assay was immunoSEQ multiplex PCR. The data contain more than 25,000 clones, around 90% of them singletons. The sequences come from CD4+ or CD8+ T cells sorted from blood, collected in a trial of the OX40 agonist ivuxolimab. All receptors come from an adult with an advanced solid tumor such as melanoma, head and neck, liver or kidney cancer.

This chain uses TRBV7-9 with TRBJ2-1; TRBD2 agrees at 10 bases. The length of the CDR3 is 16 residues. J was trimmed by 7 bases and V by 5 bases; bases with no gene match: 11. CDR1 SEHNR and CDR2 FQNEAQ come from the germline V gene (reference sequence). The CDR3 reads CASSPSGAGGPNEQFF. CDR3 DNA sequence: TGTGCCAGCAGCCCTTCGGGAGCGGGAGGGCCAAATGAGCAGTTCTTC.

This chain connects TRBV27 to TRBJ1-2, with 9 nucleotides matching TRBD1. Germline trimming cut 4 bases from V and 4 bases from J; bases unmatched to any gene: 10. The CDR3 totals 16 residues. The germline V gene encodes CDR1 MNHEY and CDR2 SMNVEV (reference sequence). The CDR3 region is CASSYSGQGFIYGYTF. Here the CDR3 DNA reads TGTGCCAGCAGTTACTCGGGACAGGGCTTTATCTATGGCTACACCTTC.

This clone has a handful of counts. The chain joins TRBV9 to TRBJ1-1; tentative D call: TRBD1 (5 bases). Looked up from germline, CDR1 is SGDLS and CDR2 is YYNGEE. The CDR3 covers 16 residues. The V end lost 0 bases, the J end lost 0 bases, and 12 bases lay between the germline ends. CDR3 loop: CASSVDGGHLNTEAFF. The DNA for the CDR3 is TGTGCCAGCAGCGTAGATGGAGGACACTTGAACACTGAAGCTTTCTTT. Full variable domain (outside the CDR3, taken from reference TRBV9 and TRBJ1-1): DSGVTQTPKHLITATGQRVTLRCSPRSGDLSVYWYQQSLDQGLQFLIQYYNGEERAKGNILERFSAQQFPDLHSELNLSSLELGDSALYFCASSVDGGHLNTEAFFGQGTRLTVV.

The chain has TRBV7-6 and TRBJ1-5; D unclear. CDR1 and CDR2 from the germline V gene are SGHVS and FNYEAQ. This CDR3 is built from 13 residues. V lost 0 bases to trimming and J lost 7 bases, with 7 bases between them. CDR3 in DNA: TGTGCCAGCAGCTTAGCAACCTCACAGCCCCAGCATTTT. Its translation: CASSLATSQPQHF.

V gene TRBV11-2 combines with J gene TRBJ2-7, with D hard to call. Trimming took off 3 bases at V and 2 bases at J, with 2 bases between the two ends. The CDR3 contains 11 residues. Germline V gene sequence: CDR1 SGHAT, CDR2 FQNNGV. The CDR3 coding sequence is TGTGCCAGCAGCTTGACCTACGAGCAGTACTTC. Translation gives CASSLTYEQYF.

The J gene is TRBJ2-7, the V gene TRBV4-1; D is unclear. The length of the CDR3 is 14 residues. With 5 bases removed from V and 2 bases from J, the gap between germline ends came to 13 bases. Germline CDR1 and CDR2: MGHRA and YSYEKL. The CDR3 DNA reads TGCGCCAGCAGCTACGGCGGAGTAACCTACGAGCAGTACTTC. Its translation is CASSYGGVTYEQYF.

The chain joins TRBV6-1 to TRBJ2-7; D is possibly TRBD1 (6 bases). The CDR3 sequence is 13 residues long. CDR1 and CDR2 from the germline V gene are MNHNS and SASEGT. The ends were cut back, 7 bases at V and 0 bases at J, with 10 bases in the middle. CDR3 DNA sequence: TGTGCCAGCAACAGCAGGGGCTCCTACGAGCAGTACTTC. As protein: CASNSRGSYEQYF.

The V and J genes are TRBV5-1 and TRBJ1-1; TRBD1 agrees at 7 bases. Germline V CDR1 and CDR2: SGHRS, YFSETQ. Trimming took 1 base from V and 1 from J; bases not matched to a gene: 7. The CDR3 consists of 16 residues. CDR3 coding DNA: TGCGCCAGCAGCTTGACTTCGACAGGGACGAACACTGAAGCTTTCTTT. The encoded protein is CASSLTSTGTNTEAFF.

V is TRBV7-6 and J is TRBJ2-7, with TRBD1 as a possible D gene (6 bases). The germline V and J ends were trimmed by 1 base and 5 bases, with 9 bases remaining between them. Germline CDR1 and CDR2: SGHVS and FNYEAQ. There are 13 residues in the CDR3. The CDR3 nucleotides are TGTGCCAGCAGCTTAGGGGGGCTGGACGAGCAGTACTTC. This sequence encodes CASSLGGLDEQYF.

The chain recombines TRBV5-1 with TRBJ2-3, with TRBD1 matching over 8 bases. Trimming removed 0 bases from V and 2 bases from J; junction bases left unmatched: 2. CDR1 is SGHRS, CDR2 YFSETQ, per germline. This CDR3 contains 15 residues. The CDR3 sequence is CASSLDRGATDTQYF. In DNA, the CDR3 is TGCGCCAGCAGCTTGGACAGGGGGGCCACAGATACGCAGTATTTT.

The gene calls are TRBV10-3 and TRBJ2-7, with 8 bases that match TRBD1. Germline lookup yields CDR1 ENHRY and CDR2 SYGVKD. The CDR3 has 12 amino acids. V shed 10 bases and J 0 bases; nucleotides not matched to a gene: 2. The CDR3 loop reads CATTGASYEQYF. The CDR3 DNA reads as TGTGCCACGACAGGGGCCTCCTACGAGCAGTACTTC.

This chain joins TRBV13 and TRBJ1-2; a possible D gene is TRBD1 (6 bases). Trimming removed 5 bases at V and 6 bases at J, with 13 bases between. The CDR3 has 13 amino acids. Germline lookup yields CDR1 PRHDT and CDR2 FYEKMQ (reference sequence). This chain's CDR3 is CASSIYYRDGYTF. The CDR3 nucleotides are TGTGCCAGCAGCATCTACTACAGGGATGGCTACACCTTC. Drawing the rest from reference TRBV13 and TRBJ1-2, the complete variable domain is AAGVIQSPRHLIKEKRETATLKCYPIPRHDTVYWYQQGPGQDPQFLISFYEKMQSDKGSIPDRFSAQQFSDYHSELNMSSLELGDSALYFCASSIYYRDGYTFGSGTRLTVV.

CDR3 coding DNA: TGTGCCAGCAGGGGCACAGGGTTGCTTAGTGAAAAACTGTTTTTT. This sequence encodes CASRGTGLLSEKLFF. The chain couples TRBV28 to TRBJ1-4, with D possibly being TRBD1 (6 bases). V lost 6 bases, J lost 7 bases, and 18 bases lay in between. Germline loops: CDR1 MDHEN, CDR2 SYDVKM. The CDR3 has 15 amino acids.

This clone occurred a few times. This chain connects TRBV11-2 to TRBJ2-7, with TRBD1 matching over 8 bases. V lost 6 bases, J lost 1 base, and 8 bases stayed unmatched. Per germline, CDR1 SGHAT and CDR2 FQNNGV. CDR3 length: 15 residues. CDR3 amino acids: CASRNTGTGSYEQYF. DNA of the CDR3: TGTGCCAGCAGAAATACAGGGACAGGATCCTACGAGCAGTACTTC.

The table lists this clone with a count of one. V usage is TRBV15 and J usage is TRBJ1-2, with a tentative D call TRBD1 (5 bases). CDR1 LNHNV and CDR2 YYDKDF come from the germline V gene (reference sequence). The length of the CDR3 is 15 residues. Trimming cost V 0 bases and J 4 bases, with 12 bases left between them. The CDR3 region is CATSRDHWGPYGYTF. Written as DNA, the CDR3 is TGTGCCACCAGCAGAGATCATTGGGGACCCTATGGCTACACCTTC.